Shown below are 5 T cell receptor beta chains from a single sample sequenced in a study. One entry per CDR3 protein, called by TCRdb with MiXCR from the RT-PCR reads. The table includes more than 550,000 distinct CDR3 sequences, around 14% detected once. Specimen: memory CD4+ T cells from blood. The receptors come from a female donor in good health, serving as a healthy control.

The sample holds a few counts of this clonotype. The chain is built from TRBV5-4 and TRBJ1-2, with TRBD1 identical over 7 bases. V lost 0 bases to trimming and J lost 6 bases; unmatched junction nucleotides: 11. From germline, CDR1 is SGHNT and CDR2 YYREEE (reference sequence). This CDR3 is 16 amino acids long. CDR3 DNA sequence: TGTGCCAGCAGCTTGGGTCCCGGGACAGCTCTCAATGGCTACACCTTC. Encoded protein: CASSLGPGTALNGYTF.

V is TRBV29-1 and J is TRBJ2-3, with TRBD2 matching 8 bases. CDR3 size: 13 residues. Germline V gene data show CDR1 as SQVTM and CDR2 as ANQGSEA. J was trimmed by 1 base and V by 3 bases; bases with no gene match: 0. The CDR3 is CSVETSGTDTQYF. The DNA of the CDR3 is TGCAGCGTTGAGACTAGCGGCACAGATACGCAGTATTTT.

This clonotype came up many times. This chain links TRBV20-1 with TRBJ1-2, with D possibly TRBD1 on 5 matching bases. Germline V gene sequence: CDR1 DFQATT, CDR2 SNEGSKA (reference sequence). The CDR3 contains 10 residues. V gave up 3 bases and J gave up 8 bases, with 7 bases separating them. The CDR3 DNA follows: TGCAGTGCTAGTAGGGGCGGCTACACCTTC. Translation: CSASRGGYTF.

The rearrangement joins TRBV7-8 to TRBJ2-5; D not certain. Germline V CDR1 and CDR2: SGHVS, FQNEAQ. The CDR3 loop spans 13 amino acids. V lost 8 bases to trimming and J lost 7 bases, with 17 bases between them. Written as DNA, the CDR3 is TGTGCCAGCTCCCGAACAGCCTCGGCGACCCAGTACTTC. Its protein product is CASSRTASATQYF.

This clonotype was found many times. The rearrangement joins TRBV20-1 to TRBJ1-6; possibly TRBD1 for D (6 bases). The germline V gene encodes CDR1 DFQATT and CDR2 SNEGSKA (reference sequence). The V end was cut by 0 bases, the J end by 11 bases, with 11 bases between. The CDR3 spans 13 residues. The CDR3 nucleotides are TGCAGTGCTAGAGAAGGGGACATACCACCCCTCCACTTT. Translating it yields CSAREGDIPPLHF.